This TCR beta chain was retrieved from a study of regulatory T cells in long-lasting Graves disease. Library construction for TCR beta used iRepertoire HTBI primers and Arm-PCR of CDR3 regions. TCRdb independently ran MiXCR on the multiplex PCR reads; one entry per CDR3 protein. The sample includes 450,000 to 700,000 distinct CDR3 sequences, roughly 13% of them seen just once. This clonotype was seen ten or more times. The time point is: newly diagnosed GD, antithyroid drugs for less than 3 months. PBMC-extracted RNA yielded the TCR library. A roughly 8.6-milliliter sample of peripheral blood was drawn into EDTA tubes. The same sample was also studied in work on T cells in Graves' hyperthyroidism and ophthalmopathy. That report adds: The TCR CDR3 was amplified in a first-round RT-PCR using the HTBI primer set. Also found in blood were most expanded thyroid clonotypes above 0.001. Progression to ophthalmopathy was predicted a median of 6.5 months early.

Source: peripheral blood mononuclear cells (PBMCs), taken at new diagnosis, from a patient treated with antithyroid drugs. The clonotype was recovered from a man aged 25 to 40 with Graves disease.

CDR3 sequence: CSAPASGNTGELFF. The CDR3, as DNA: TGCAGTGCCCCCGCTAGCGGCAACACCGGGGAGCTGTTTTTT. The chain carries TRBV20-1 and TRBJ2-2; 7 nucleotides align to TRBD2. CDR3 length equals 14 residues. The V segment lost 6 bases and the J segment 2 bases; nucleotides outside the gene matches: 6. Per germline, CDR1 DFQATT and CDR2 SNEGSKA (reference sequence).